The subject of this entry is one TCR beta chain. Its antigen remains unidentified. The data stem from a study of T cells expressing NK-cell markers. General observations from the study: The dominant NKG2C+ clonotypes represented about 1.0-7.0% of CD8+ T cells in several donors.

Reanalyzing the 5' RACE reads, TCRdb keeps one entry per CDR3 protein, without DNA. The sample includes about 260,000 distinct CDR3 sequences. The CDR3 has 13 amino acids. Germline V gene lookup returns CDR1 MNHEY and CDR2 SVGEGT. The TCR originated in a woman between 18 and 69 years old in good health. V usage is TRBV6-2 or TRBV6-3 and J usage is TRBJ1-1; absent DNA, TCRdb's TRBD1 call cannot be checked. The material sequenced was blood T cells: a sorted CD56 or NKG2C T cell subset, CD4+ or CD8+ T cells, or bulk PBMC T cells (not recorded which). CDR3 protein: CASRTGGNTEAFF.